This T cell receptor beta chain was recovered during a study of blood T cell repertoires in COVID-19 (dated by TCRdb to the early 2020s). Looking at the study overall: The collaborator samples originated in the United States, Italy and Spain and spanned the acute and convalescent phases of COVID-19. The dataset comprised deeply sampled blood TCRbeta repertoires from subjects exposed to, actively infected with, or recovered from COVID-19. HLA class I and class II types, where available, came from metadata supplied by the sample provider rather than from assay-based typing. A de-identified subject ID, COVID-19 status, age in years and sex were almost always included in the sample metadata. The prospective study material was composed of cDNA or gDNA derived from T cells, B-cell-depleted T cells, or PBMCs. The repertoires were released in a freely available public database intended as a resource for research on the immune response to SARS-CoV-2. The samples were drawn from two sources: the first 160 participants of the ongoing ImmuneRACE study, and 1,000 to 1,500 subjects contributed by 6 global collaborators. Results the study describes overall, beyond this receptor: How much clinical and demographic metadata was included differed by source and by participant, and the metadata was provided uncurated.

Worth noting for this clone: Its cognate antigen has yet to be identified. No much larger clonotype is one base removed from it; base qualities were not supplied.

Inclusive of the bounding cysteine and phenylalanine, the CDR3 is 13 residues long. Only the CDR3 DNA stays, 39 bases, in frame from base 1. Reading the germline V gene gives CDR1 MDHEN and CDR2 SYDVKM. The junction shows trimming of 2 bases on V and 3 bases on J, plus 7 bases between the germline ends. The immunoSEQ Assay, a bias-controlled multiplex PCR, was used to amplify TCRbeta CDR3 regions from genomic DNA. In the authors' own workflow: The number of nucleated cells in each sample was estimated by amplification of reference gene primers within the assay. To quantify the absolute abundance of each unique TCRbeta CDR3 rearrangement, sequence reads were collapsed and filtered. For each sample, productive Simpson clonality was calculated as the square root of Simpson's diversity index across productive rearrangements. Sourced from immuneACCESS, this table was stored by TCRdb with only in-frame sequences that have V and J called. A share of the clones is absent; for the studies checked, an unresolved V gene accounts for under half, and the remainder has no known explanation. That table gives V, J and clone size, and the DNA gave D and trimming. For this sample the table gives around 160,000 clones, of which 85% to 90% were detected only once. The top ten clonotypes cover about an eighth of the sample.

One collaborating source in Seattle enrolled patients while the patients were actively infected and followed the patients over time throughout the course of disease. Whole blood was collected in K2EDTA tubes by collaborating institutions according to the institutions' own protocols. For TCRbeta analysis, collaborators shipped samples as frozen whole blood, isolated PBMCs, or DNA extracted from either of those sample types. The sequence was collected from a young man with COVID-19, enrolled during active disease. Recombination linked TRBV28 to TRBJ1-2, with no D gene named confidently. The sequenced sample was peripheral blood. The CDR3 here reads CASSLGRYYGYTF. The nucleotide sequence is given as TGTGCCAGCAGTTTAGGCAGGTACTATGGCTACACCTTC.